The rows below give T cell receptor beta chains drawn from one sample of a study of blood T cells in healthy people across ages. TCRdb re-analysed the 5' RACE reads in MiXCR, keeping a single row per CDR3 protein. The sample gives some 760,000 distinct CDR3 sequences, approximately 25% of which show up once; under 10% is in the top ten. This same sample was also part of a study on T cells of mothers and their children.

Input material: blood. The receptors were gathered from a boy aged 5-17 years in good health. Each CDR3 is given with its conserved first and last residue. The order of the fields is D gene, clone size, J gene, V gene, CDR3 protein, CDR3 DNA. D genes are given only for firm matches. Size is omitted from some rows. Given values are once, few, many or a class for expanded clones.

NA	NA	TRBJ2-5	TRBV3-1	CASSPRTEETQYF	TGTGCCAGCAGCCCGAGGACAGAAGAGACCCAGTACTTC
NA	few	TRBJ2-1	TRBV12-3/TRBV12-4	CASTFDAYNEQFF	TGTGCCAGCACCTTTGATGCTTACAATGAGCAGTTCTTC
NA	NA	TRBJ1-6	TRBV4-3	CASSQDPPRAGNSPLHF	TGCGCCAGCAGCCAAGATCCACCTCGGGCGGGAAATTCACCCCTCCACTTT
NA	few	TRBJ1-1	TRBV5-4	CASSFQGKGTEAFF	TGTGCCAGCAGCTTCCAAGGGAAGGGCACTGAAGCTTTCTTT
NA	few	TRBJ2-3	TRBV7-9	CASSLVGTGSDTQYF	TGTGCCAGCAGCTTGGTGGGGACTGGGAGTGATACGCAGTATTTT
TRBD1	few	TRBJ1-6	TRBV13	CASSYGTENSPLHF	TGTGCCAGCAGCTACGGGACAGAAAATTCACCCCTCCACTTT
TRBD1	few	TRBJ1-2	TRBV6-5	CASSYSMGPTGAGGYGYTF	TGTGCCAGCAGTTACTCGATGGGTCCAACAGGGGCCGGTGGCTATGGCTACACCTTC
TRBD2	few	TRBJ2-1	TRBV29-1	CSVEDGSGSFHNEQFF	TGCAGCGTTGAAGATGGGAGCGGGAGTTTCCACAATGAGCAGTTCTTC
NA	NA	TRBJ2-5	TRBV29-1	CSVATDQETQYF	TGCAGCGTTGCGACAGACCAAGAGACCCAGTACTTC
NA	few	TRBJ2-7	TRBV10-3	CAIGGCEQYF	TGTGCCATTGGAGGGTGCGAGCAGTACTTC
NA	NA	TRBJ2-3	TRBV20-1	CSAKVLAGSTDTQYF	TGCAGCGCTAAGGTCCTAGCCGGTAGCACAGATACGCAGTATTTT
TRBD2	NA	TRBJ2-1	TRBV12-3/TRBV12-4	CASSLRLAGEIYNEQFF	TGTGCCAGCAGCCTCAGACTAGCGGGAGAAATCTACAATGAGCAGTTCTTC
NA	NA	TRBJ2-1	TRBV3-1	CASSQIRLTGTELNEQFF	TGTGCCAGCAGCCAAATCCGCCTGACAGGGACTGAGCTCAATGAGCAGTTCTTC
TRBD2	NA	TRBJ2-2	TRBV27	CASMLLASTGELFF	TGTGCCAGCATGCTACTAGCGAGTACCGGGGAGCTGTTTTTT
NA	few	TRBJ2-4	TRBV3-1	CASTRTASSDIQYF	TGTGCCAGCACCCGGACAGCCTCCTCGGACATTCAGTACTTC
NA	once	TRBJ2-7	TRBV3-1	CASSLEGPGTASYEQYF	TGTGCCAGCAGCCTAGAGGGGCCAGGGACGGCGTCCTACGAGCAGTACTTC
TRBD2	NA	TRBJ2-1	TRBV7-3	CASSLSISGIYNEQFF	TGTGCCAGCAGCTTATCAATTAGCGGGATCTACAATGAGCAGTTCTTC
NA	NA	TRBJ2-7	TRBV2	CASISRSLSYEQYF	TGTGCCAGCATTTCCCGTTCCCTCTCCTACGAGCAGTACTTC
TRBD1	few	TRBJ2-7	TRBV28	CASSRSGTGVEQYF	TGTGCCAGCAGCCGATCCGGGACAGGAGTTGAGCAGTACTTC
TRBD1	few	TRBJ2-7	TRBV29-1	CSVPGQGTEQYF	TGCAGCGTTCCGGGACAGGGAACCGAGCAGTACTTC
NA	NA	TRBJ2-3	TRBV20-1	CSAKDSGTDTQYF	TGCAGTGCTAAGGACTCGGGCACAGATACGCAGTATTTT
NA	NA	TRBJ1-1	TRBV12-3/TRBV12-4	CASSLPSEGTEAFF	TGTGCCAGCAGTCTTCCCAGTGAGGGGACTGAAGCTTTCTTT
NA	NA	TRBJ1-1	TRBV6-1	CASSPQVTDTEAFF	TGTGCCAGCAGTCCCCAGGTCACAGACACTGAAGCTTTCTTT
NA	many	TRBJ1-3	TRBV6-5	CASSSAGSSGNTIYF	TGTGCCAGCAGTTCGGCAGGGAGCTCTGGAAACACCATATATTTT
NA	NA	TRBJ1-1	TRBV7-2	CASSLPNDGSMNTEAFF	TGTGCCAGCAGCTTACCAAACGACGGATCGATGAACACTGAAGCTTTCTTT
NA	NA	TRBJ2-7	TRBV11-2	CASSSPLGRYF	TGTGCCAGCAGCTCCCCACTAGGGCGCTACTTC
TRBD1	NA	TRBJ2-7	TRBV7-6	CASSIQGASASEQYF	TGTGCCAGCAGCATTCAGGGGGCCTCCGCCAGCGAGCAGTACTTC
NA	NA	TRBJ1-5	TRBV9	CASSVGAGGNQPQHF	TGTGCCAGCAGCGTAGGCGCAGGGGGCAATCAGCCCCAGCATTTT
NA	NA	TRBJ2-5	TRBV27	CASSLWGSQETQHF	TGTGCCAGCAGTTTGTGGGGGAGTCAAGAGACCCAGCACTTC
NA	few	TRBJ2-5	TRBV15	CATGRKQETQYF	TGTGCCACCGGGAGGAAACAAGAGACCCAGTACTTC
NA	NA	TRBJ2-2	TRBV6-5	CASSYSPPVTGSELFF	TGTGCCAGCAGTTACTCGCCCCCCGTCACGGGGTCGGAGCTGTTTTTT
NA	few	TRBJ1-2	TRBV6-5	CASTPRQAYGYTF	TGTGCCAGCACCCCGAGGCAGGCCTATGGCTACACCTTC